Listed here are 7 T cell receptor beta chains from one sample, sequenced in a study of blood T cells in healthy people across ages. With a J-beta primer mix and a sample-barcoded 5' primer, a second PCR ran roughly 6 to 12 cycles. TCRdb processed the 5' RACE reads anew with MiXCR; each CDR3 protein has one entry. This table holds around 700,000 distinct CDR3 sequences, about 25% found once. These same data were also listed under a study on T cells of mothers and their children.

Material for sequencing was blood. The receptor set was obtained from a boy between 10 and 17 years old in good health.

This clonotype was seen at least ten times. The chain is built from TRBV29-1 and TRBJ2-7, with TRBD1 matching 9 bases. The V gene end was trimmed by 7 bases and the J gene end by 5 bases; junction bases not matched to a gene: 3. From germline, CDR1 is SQVTM and CDR2 ANQGSEA. The CDR3 is 11 residues long. CDR3 sequence (DNA): TGCAGCGCAAGGACAGGGGACGAGCAGTACTTC. Its protein product is CSARTGDEQYF.

The chain is built from TRBV20-1 and TRBJ2-5; TRBD1 agrees at 7 bases. The CDR3 extends over 13 amino acids. From germline, CDR1 is DFQATT and CDR2 SNEGSKA (reference sequence). The V gene end was trimmed by 5 bases and the J gene end by 2 bases; junction bases not matched to a gene: 5. The CDR3 nucleotides read TGCAGTGCTGAAGGACAGGCACAAGAGACCCAGTACTTC. Protein sequence: CSAEGQAQETQYF.

This clonotype was seen only a few times. The chain couples TRBV7-6 to TRBJ2-5; 10 bases align to TRBD2. The end of the DNA is better explained by TRBJ2-1, so the J call may be wrong. CDR1 and CDR2 (germline): SGHVS, FNYEAQ. This CDR3 has 20 residues. The CDR3 loop is CASSLGPVGLLAGEWDEQFF. The CDR3 nucleotides read TGTGCCAGCAGCTTAGGCCCTGTGGGGCTGCTAGCGGGAGAGTGGGATGAGCAGTTCTTC.

In its sample, this clonotype was seen a few times. The rearrangement joins TRBV20-1 to TRBJ2-1; tentative D call: TRBD1 (6 bases). The CDR3 sequence is 17 residues long. V was cut by 0 bases and J by 4 bases, with 19 bases left in between. From germline, CDR1 is DFQATT and CDR2 SNEGSKA (reference sequence). CDR3 sequence: CSARDLPQGLYYNEQFF. The CDR3 DNA is TGCAGTGCTAGAGACCTCCCGCAGGGGCTTTATTACAATGAGCAGTTCTTC.

V is TRBV7-2 and J is TRBJ2-5; D is unresolved. V was clipped by 1 base and J by 1 base, with 10 bases between them. Germline values: CDR1 SGHTA, CDR2 FQGNSA. CDR3 length equals 15 residues. The CDR3 DNA reads as TGTGCCAGCAGCTTAGGCGGAGCTTCCCAAGAGACCCAGTACTTC. Its protein is CASSLGGASQETQYF.

The chain is built from TRBV4-3 and TRBJ2-7; D may be TRBD1 (6 bases). CDR3 length: 16 residues. The V and J ends lost 0 bases and 3 bases respectively, with 15 bases between them. CDR1 and CDR2 from the germline V gene are LGHNA and YSLEER. The CDR3 sequence: CASSQEFPGEGYEQYF. CDR3 nucleotides: TGCGCCAGCAGCCAAGAATTTCCAGGGGAAGGCTACGAGCAGTACTTC.

This clonotype was seen only once. The chain recombines TRBV7-2 with TRBJ2-6; no clear D. The length of the CDR3 is 17 residues. The ends were cut back, 5 bases at V and 0 bases at J, with 14 bases in the middle. Per germline, CDR1 SGHTA and CDR2 FQGNSA. CDR3 region: CASSRRLKSSGANVLTF. The CDR3 DNA follows: TGTGCCAGCAGCAGAAGATTAAAGAGCTCTGGGGCCAACGTCCTGACTTTC.